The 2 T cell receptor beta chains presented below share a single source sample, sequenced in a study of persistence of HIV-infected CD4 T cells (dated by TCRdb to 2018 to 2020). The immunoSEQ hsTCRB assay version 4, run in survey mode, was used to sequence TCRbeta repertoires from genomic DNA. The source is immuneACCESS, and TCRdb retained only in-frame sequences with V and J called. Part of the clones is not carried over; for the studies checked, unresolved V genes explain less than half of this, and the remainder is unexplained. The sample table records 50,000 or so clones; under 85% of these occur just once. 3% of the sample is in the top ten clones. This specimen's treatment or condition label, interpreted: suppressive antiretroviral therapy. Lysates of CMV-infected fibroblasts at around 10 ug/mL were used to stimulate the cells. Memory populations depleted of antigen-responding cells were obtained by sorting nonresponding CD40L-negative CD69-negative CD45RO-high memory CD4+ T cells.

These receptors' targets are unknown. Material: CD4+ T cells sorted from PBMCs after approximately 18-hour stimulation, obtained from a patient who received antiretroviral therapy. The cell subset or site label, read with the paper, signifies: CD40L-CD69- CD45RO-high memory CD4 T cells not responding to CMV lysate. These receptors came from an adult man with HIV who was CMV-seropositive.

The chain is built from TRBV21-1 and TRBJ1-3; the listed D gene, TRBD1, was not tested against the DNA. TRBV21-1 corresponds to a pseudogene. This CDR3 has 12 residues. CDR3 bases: TGTGCCAGCAGCAAGAGCCCCCAGGCCATATATTTT. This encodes CASSKSPQAIYF.

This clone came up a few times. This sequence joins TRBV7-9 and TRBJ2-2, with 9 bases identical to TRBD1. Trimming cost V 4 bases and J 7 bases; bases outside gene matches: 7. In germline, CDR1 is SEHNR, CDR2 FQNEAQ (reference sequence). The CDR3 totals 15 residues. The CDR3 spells CASSSQGAKSGELFF. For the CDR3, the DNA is TGTGCCAGCAGCTCACAGGGGGCAAAGAGCGGGGAGCTGTTTTTT.